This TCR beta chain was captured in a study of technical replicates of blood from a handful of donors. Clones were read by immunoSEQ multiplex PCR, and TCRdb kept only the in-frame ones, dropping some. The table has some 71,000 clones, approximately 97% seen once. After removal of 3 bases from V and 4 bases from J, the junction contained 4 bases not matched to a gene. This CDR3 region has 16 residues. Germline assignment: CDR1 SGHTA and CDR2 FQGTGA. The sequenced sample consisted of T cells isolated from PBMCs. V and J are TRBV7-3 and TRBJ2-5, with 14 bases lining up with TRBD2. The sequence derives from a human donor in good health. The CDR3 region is CASSFGLAGGSETQYF. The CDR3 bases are TGTGCCAGCAGCTTTGGACTAGCGGGAGGCTCAGAGACCCAGTACTTC. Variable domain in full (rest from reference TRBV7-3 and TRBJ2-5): GAGVSQTPSNKVTEKGKYVELRCDPISGHTALYWYRQSLGQGPEFLIYFQGTGAADDSGLPNDRFFAVRPEGSVSTLKIQRTERGDSAVYLCASSFGLAGGSETQYFGPGTRLLVL.